What follows are 32 T cell receptor beta chains derived from one specimen sequenced in a study of T cell responses to AZD1222 COVID-19 vaccine. Assay: immunoSEQ multiplex PCR; the TCRdb copy retains only in-frame clones and omits some. The repertoire consists of 120,000 or so clones, with approximately 80% occurring once and the leading ten covering about 29%. The material was peripheral blood, obtained 28 days after the second AZD1222 dose. The source of these receptors is an adult who received the AZD1222 COVID-19 vaccine.

In this sample, this clone turned up a few times. The CDR3 nucleotides read TGTGCCAGCAGCCCACTCGGGGTGGGCGGAAAGACCCAGTACTTC. This translates into CASSPLGVGGKTQYF. The rearrangement uses TRBV5-6 and TRBJ2-5, with a possible D match to TRBD2 (5 bases). V lost 4 bases, J lost 6 bases, and 19 bases lay in between. The CDR3 is 15 residues long. Germline V CDR1 and CDR2: SGHDT, YYEEEE. The whole variable domain, remainder taken from reference TRBV5-6 and TRBJ2-5, is DAGVTQSPTHLIKTRGQQVTLRCSPKSGHDTVSWYQQALGQGPQFIFQYYEEEERQRGNFPDRFSGHQFPNYSSELNVNALLLGDSALYLCASSPLGVGGKTQYFGPGTRLLVL.

V gene TRBV7-9 combines with J gene TRBJ1-5; a weak D match, TRBD1 (5 bases). Germline V gene sequence: CDR1 SEHNR, CDR2 FQNEAQ (reference sequence). Trimming cost V 6 bases and J 2 bases, with 8 bases left between them. This CDR3 contains 13 residues. The DNA for the CDR3 is TGTGCCAGCAGGGGGGATGGCAATCAGCCCCAGCATTTT. This sequence encodes CASRGDGNQPQHF.

This CDR3 is CASSQDSPLGGGSSTQYF. CDR3 bases: TGTGCCAGCAGCCAAGATAGCCCCCTTGGCGGGGGGTCATCGACCCAGTACTTC. V is TRBV4-2 and J is TRBJ2-5; the match to TRBD2 covers 8 bases. From germline, CDR1 is LGHNA and CDR2 YNFKEQ. The CDR3 runs to 18 residues. With 0 bases clipped from V and 7 bases from J, the junction kept 16 bases outside the gene matches.

The chain joins TRBV19 to TRBJ2-5; possibly TRBD1 for D (6 bases). This CDR3 has 15 residues. Trimming removed 10 bases from V and 1 base from J, with 19 bases in between. CDR1 and CDR2 (germline): LNHDA, SQIVND (reference sequence). This CDR3 reads CATSRGILPQETQYF. The CDR3 bases are TGTGCCACCTCCAGGGGAATACTCCCCCAAGAGACCCAGTACTTC. Looking up the rest from reference TRBV19 and TRBJ2-5 gives the full variable domain: DGGITQSPKYLFRKEGQNVTLSCEQNLNHDAMYWYRQDPGQGLRLIYYSQIVNDFQKGDIAEGYSVSREKKESFPLTVTSAQKNPTAFYLCATSRGILPQETQYFGPGTRLLVL.

This clone has just a few counts. The chain's CDR3 is CASSVAKVSYEQYF. CDR3 in DNA: TGTGCCAGCAGCGTAGCTAAGGTTTCCTACGAGCAGTACTTC. The chain uses TRBV9 and TRBJ2-7; D is uncertain. Per germline, CDR1 SGDLS and CDR2 YYNGEE. The V end lost 0 bases, the J end lost 1 base, and 8 bases lay between the germline ends. The CDR3 totals 14 residues. The complete variable domain, with remaining parts taken from reference TRBV9 and TRBJ2-7, reads DSGVTQTPKHLITATGQRVTLRCSPRSGDLSVYWYQQSLDQGLQFLIQYYNGEERAKGNILERFSAQQFPDLHSELNLSSLELGDSALYFCASSVAKVSYEQYFGPGTRLTVT.

The rearrangement joins TRBV18 to TRBJ2-1, with 10 bases lining up with TRBD2. The CDR3 is made up of 15 amino acids. CDR1 and CDR2 from the germline V gene are KGHSH and LQKENI. V shed 3 bases and J 7 bases; nucleotides not matched to a gene: 6. The DNA of the CDR3 is TGTGCCAGCTCACCGTCCCAGCGGGGGGGGAATGAGCAGTTCTTC. Translating gives CASSPSQRGGNEQFF.

The V and J genes are TRBV18 and TRBJ2-2, with no clear D. The CDR3 contains 16 residues. The V gene lost 2 bases and the J gene lost 7 bases, with 17 bases spanning the gap. The germline V gene has CDR1 KGHSH and CDR2 LQKENI. CDR3 loop: CASSPIKDLSSGELFF. As DNA, the CDR3 is TGTGCCAGCTCACCAATTAAGGACCTCAGTAGCGGGGAGCTGTTTTTT.

The chain couples TRBV5-5 to TRBJ2-1; D is unresolved. Looked up from germline, CDR1 is SGHKS and CDR2 is YYEKEE (reference sequence). Deletions cut 1 base from V and 1 base from J, with 9 bases between. The CDR3 totals 15 residues. The CDR3 coding sequence is TGTGCCAGCAGCTTGAGGGTAGGGTCCTACAATGAGCAGTTCTTC. It specifies CASSLRVGSYNEQFF.

The gene calls are TRBV7-2 and TRBJ1-6; tentative D call: TRBD1 (5 bases). The CDR3 has 18 residues. CDR1 and CDR2 from the germline V gene are SGHTA and FQGNSA. The germline V and J ends were trimmed by 5 bases and 9 bases, with 26 bases remaining between them. CDR3 nucleotides: TGTGCCAGCAGCCCGCAGTCTTCAAGGGGTCGAGGCGGTTCACCCCTCCACTTT. Translated, it gives CASSPQSSRGRGGSPLHF.

The chain uses TRBV5-4 and TRBJ1-1; D uncertain. Germline V CDR1 and CDR2: SGHNT, YYREEE (reference sequence). The CDR3 length is 14 residues. V dropped 2 bases and J dropped 1 base, with 9 bases sitting between them. CDR3 in amino acids: CASSFQQQNTEAFF. CDR3 coding DNA: TGTGCCAGCAGCTTTCAACAGCAGAACACTGAAGCTTTCTTT. The full variable domain, rest sourced from reference TRBV5-4 and TRBJ1-1, is ETGVTQSPTHLIKTRGQQVTLRCSSQSGHNTVSWYQQALGQGPQFIFQYYREEENGRGNFPPRFSGLQFPNYSSELNVNALELDDSALYLCASSFQQQNTEAFFGQGTRLTVV.

The chain recombines TRBV3-1 (or the pseudogene TRBV3-2) with TRBJ1-2; the D gene is possibly TRBD1 (6 bases). The V and J ends lost 1 base and 7 bases respectively, with 7 bases between them. CDR1 is LGHDT, CDR2 YNNKEL, per germline (reference sequence). The CDR3 consists of 12 residues. The chain's CDR3 is CASSQAGVGYTF. The DNA for the CDR3 is TGTGCCAGCAGCCAAGCAGGGGTTGGCTACACCTTC.

V is TRBV15 and J is TRBJ2-3; the D gene could be TRBD1 or TRBD2 (5 bases each). CDR3 length: 15 residues. Trimming took 2 bases from V and 2 from J, leaving 11 bases between them. Germline CDR1 reads LNHNV; CDR2 reads YYDKDF (reference sequence). CDR3 in amino acids: CATSRIRGVTDTQYF. CDR3 DNA sequence: TGTGCCACCAGCAGAATACGAGGGGTCACAGATACGCAGTATTTT.

The chain couples TRBV5-1 to TRBJ2-2; D gene unclear. The CDR3 has 17 residues. V shed 1 base and J shed 3 bases, with 16 bases lying between them. Germline lookup yields CDR1 SGHRS and CDR2 YFSETQ. CDR3 in DNA: TGCGCCAGCAGCTTGAATCCCGTGAACTCGGACACCGGGGAGCTGTTTTTT. Its protein product is CASSLNPVNSDTGELFF.

The J gene is TRBJ2-1, the V gene TRBV6-2 or TRBV6-3, with TRBD2 as a possible D gene (7 bases). Trimming left V 2 bases short and J 1 base short, with 21 bases between. This CDR3 region has 19 residues. Germline CDR1 is MNHEY and CDR2 is SVGEGT. The CDR3 coding sequence is TGTGCCAGCAGTTACCCCGGACTGAGGGCGGGGGCTTCCTACAATGAGCAGTTCTTC. Its protein is CASSYPGLRAGASYNEQFF.

The chain recombines TRBV7-9 with TRBJ2-6; D is possibly TRBD2 (5 bases). The CDR3 consists of 14 residues. The germline V gene has CDR1 SEHNR and CDR2 FQNEAQ (reference sequence). V was cut by 8 bases and J by 0 bases, with 8 bases left in between. CDR3 protein: CASGGFSGANVLTF. The CDR3 DNA is TGTGCCAGCGGAGGATTCTCTGGGGCCAACGTCCTGACTTTC.

DNA for the CDR3: TGCGCCAGCAGCTTGAGGTCCAGGTCGGAAGCTTTCTTT. It yields the protein CASSLRSRSEAFF. The J gene is TRBJ1-1, the V gene TRBV5-1, with D uncertain. Germline CDR1 SGHRS, CDR2 YFSETQ. The CDR3 is 13 residues long. Trimming took off 1 base at V and 8 bases at J, with 12 bases between the two ends.

This chain links TRBV19 with TRBJ1-2; D is unresolved. CDR1 and CDR2 from the germline V gene are LNHDA and SQIVND (reference sequence). The ends were cut back, 4 bases at V and 0 bases at J, with 6 bases in the middle. The CDR3 runs to 13 residues. The CDR3 here is CASSKQTNYGYTF. The DNA of the CDR3 is TGTGCCAGTAGTAAGCAGACTAACTATGGCTACACCTTC.

This chain links TRBV6-5 with TRBJ1-1; no clear D gene. The germline V gene encodes CDR1 MNHEY and CDR2 SVGAGI. This CDR3 has 15 residues. Trimming took off 1 base at V and 2 bases at J, with 11 bases between the two ends. This CDR3 is CASSYLETSNTEAFF. CDR3 sequence (DNA): TGTGCCAGCAGTTACTTGGAGACAAGCAACACTGAAGCTTTCTTT.

The gene calls are TRBV28 and TRBJ2-7, with D hard to call. There are 12 residues in the CDR3. CDR1 and CDR2 from the germline V gene are MDHEN and SYDVKM. V gave up 8 bases and J gave up 2 bases, with 10 bases separating them. The CDR3 sequence is CASRTYTYEQYF. The CDR3 bases are TGTGCCAGCCGGACGTATACCTACGAGCAGTACTTC.

The gene calls are TRBV2 and TRBJ1-2; 7 bases agree with TRBD1. The CDR3 runs to 13 residues. With V trimmed by 8 bases and J by 7 bases, 10 bases remained unmatched. Germline V CDR1 and CDR2: SNHLY, FYNNEI. CDR3: CASPREGARGYTF. The CDR3 DNA follows: TGTGCCAGCCCTAGGGAGGGGGCACGTGGCTACACCTTC.

V gene TRBV5-1 combines with J gene TRBJ1-1, with 8 bases fitting TRBD1. The CDR3 sequence is 15 residues long. From germline, CDR1 is SGHRS and CDR2 YFSETQ. Unmatched junction bases numbered 8, after V lost 3 bases and J lost 4 bases. CDR3 in DNA: TGCGCCAGCAGCTCGGAGACAGGGGTGATCACTGAAGCTTTCTTT. Encoded protein: CASSSETGVITEAFF.

V gene TRBV14 combines with J gene TRBJ1-2, with 7 bases identical to TRBD1. Germline CDR1 reads SGHDN; CDR2 reads FVKESK. After removal of 2 bases from V and 0 bases from J, the junction contained 3 bases not matched to a gene. The CDR3 runs 15 residues. The CDR3 region is CASSQQGDPNYGYTF. The CDR3 DNA is TGTGCCAGCAGCCAACAGGGGGATCCTAACTATGGCTACACCTTC.

The chain uses TRBV27 and TRBJ2-5; D ambiguous. Germline CDR1 and CDR2: MNHEY and SMNVEV (reference sequence). CDR3 length: 13 amino acids. The V end lost 3 bases, the J end lost 1 base, and 6 bases lay between the germline ends. The DNA for the CDR3 is TGTGCCAGCAGTTTCCGGGTCCAAGAGACCCAGTACTTC. Residues: CASSFRVQETQYF.

This chain uses TRBV9 with TRBJ2-3; D is unresolved. Trimming pared 3 bases from V and 7 bases from J, leaving 12 bases between. The CDR3 consists of 13 residues. Germline V gene sequence: CDR1 SGDLS, CDR2 YYNGEE. The chain's CDR3 is CASSEVPSYTQYF. As DNA, the CDR3 is TGTGCCAGCAGCGAGGTCCCCTCATATACGCAGTATTTT.

This chain links TRBV5-5 with TRBJ1-1; D not certain. V lost 1 base to trimming and J lost 4 bases, with 20 bases between them. Germline V gene sequence: CDR1 SGHKS, CDR2 YYEKEE (reference sequence). The CDR3 length is 17 residues. This chain's CDR3 is CASSLTGSGKLGTEAFF. CDR3 bases: TGTGCCAGCAGCTTGACGGGGAGTGGTAAATTGGGCACTGAAGCTTTCTTT.

The chain carries TRBV6-5 and TRBJ1-2; D is ambiguous. The CDR3 totals 15 residues. Germline V gene sequence: CDR1 MNHEY, CDR2 SVGAGI. The V gene lost 0 bases and the J gene lost 2 bases, with 10 bases spanning the gap. This CDR3 is CASSYSPLQNYGYTF. CDR3 nucleotide sequence: TGTGCCAGCAGTTACTCCCCCCTGCAAAACTATGGCTACACCTTC.

This chain connects TRBV3-1 (or the pseudogene TRBV3-2) to TRBJ1-2; the D gene is possibly TRBD1 (5 bases). V lost 4 bases and J 5 bases, leaving 14 bases between the germline ends. Germline V gene lookup returns CDR1 LGHDT and CDR2 YNNKEL (reference sequence). The CDR3 length is 14 residues. CDR3 sequence (DNA): TGTGCCAGCAGCCTAGGAAGGGGAGGGTATGGCTACACCTTC. It translates to CASSLGRGGYGYTF.

The chain carries TRBV12-3 or TRBV12-4 and TRBJ1-2; D call uncertain. This CDR3 spans 12 amino acids. With 1 base removed from V and 2 bases from J, the gap between germline ends came to 2 bases. Here the CDR3 DNA reads TGTGCCAGCAGTTTAGGCAACTATGGCTACACCTTC. It is translated as CASSLGNYGYTF.

The chain links TRBV6-2 or TRBV6-3 to TRBJ1-1; TRBD1 is a possible D gene (5 bases). Germline V gene lookup returns CDR1 MNHEY and CDR2 SVGEGT. The CDR3 totals 15 residues. Trimming pared 5 bases from V and 4 bases from J, leaving 17 bases between. CDR3 amino acids: CASSPLPRASTEAFF. DNA for the CDR3: TGTGCCAGCAGTCCCCTCCCCAGGGCGAGCACTGAAGCTTTCTTT.

The chain employs TRBV28 and TRBJ1-6, with 7 nucleotides matching TRBD1. The CDR3 has 14 residues. CDR1 is MDHEN, CDR2 SYDVKM, per germline. The J segment lost 8 bases and the V segment lost 7 bases, leaving 8 bases of the junction unmatched. CDR3 sequence (DNA): TGTGCCAGCACCTTGACAGGGAGCGATTCACCCCTCCACTTT. Translated: CASTLTGSDSPLHF.

The chain combines TRBV5-1 with TRBJ2-1; 12 positions match TRBD2. Trimming removed 0 bases from V and 4 bases from J; junction bases left unmatched: 2. Looked up from germline, CDR1 is SGHRS and CDR2 is YFSETQ. This CDR3 spans 16 amino acids. CDR3 amino acids: CASSLELAGGYNEQFF. CDR3 DNA: TGCGCCAGCAGCTTGGAACTAGCGGGGGGTTACAATGAGCAGTTCTTC.

V gene TRBV5-1 combines with J gene TRBJ2-1; 8 bases align to TRBD2. Germline values: CDR1 SGHRS, CDR2 YFSETQ. After removal of 0 bases from V and 9 bases from J, the junction contained 11 bases not matched to a gene. CDR3 length: 16 amino acids. In DNA, the CDR3 is TGCGCCAGCAGCTTGGTCGCGGGGGGATCTATAGGTGAGCAGTTCTTC. This sequence encodes CASSLVAGGSIGEQFF.